The rows below give T cell receptor beta chains drawn from one sample of a study of blood T cell repertoires in COVID-19. Measured with immunoSEQ multiplex PCR; TCRdb has only the in-frame clones, and not every one. The sample holds fewer than 75,000 clones; around 86% are singletons and the top ten take approximately 8%. The sequenced material came from peripheral blood. Receptors originate from a man in his fifties or sixties with active COVID-19. Both conserved end residues are part of each CDR3. The D gene is left open where the match is weak. A clone size is listed for some rows: how often the clone was seen (once, few, many), or a class if it is expanded.

TRBJ2-6	TRBV19	.	.	CASSILAASSGANVLTF	TGTGCCAGTAGTATTCTGGCAGCGAGCTCTGGGGCCAACGTCCTGACTTTC
TRBJ2-3	TRBV5-1	.	TRBD2	CASSLQLAGGSTDTQYF	TGCGCCAGCAGCTTACAACTAGCGGGGGGTAGCACAGATACGCAGTATTTT
TRBJ1-6	TRBV5-1	.	TRBD1	CASSSPKGGHNSPLHF	TGCGCCAGCAGCTCTCCCAAAGGGGGCCATAATTCACCCCTCCACTTT
TRBJ2-7	TRBV9	.	TRBD2	CASSTSGSSYEQYF	TGTGCCAGCAGCACCAGCGGGAGCTCCTACGAGCAGTACTTC
TRBJ1-2	TRBV4-2	.	.	CASSQGAGVNYGYTF	TGTGCCAGCAGCCAAGGAGCAGGGGTTAACTATGGCTACACCTTC
TRBJ2-3	TRBV3-1/TRBV3-2	.	TRBD2	CASSQAALAGGQADTQYF	TGTGCCAGCAGCCAAGCGGCGCTAGCGGGGGGGCAGGCAGATACGCAGTATTTT
TRBJ2-7	TRBV27	.	TRBD1	CASRAGTALSYEQYF	TGTGCCAGCAGGGCAGGGACAGCCTTATCCTACGAGCAGTACTTC
TRBJ2-3	TRBV6-5	.	.	CASSYGRTVFTDTQYF	TGTGCCAGCAGTTACGGACGGACAGTTTTCACAGATACGCAGTATTTT
TRBJ1-1	TRBV6-2/TRBV6-3	.	TRBD1	CASSRSHGQALNTEAFF	TGTGCCAGCAGCCGAAGCCACGGACAGGCGTTGAACACTGAAGCTTTCTTT
TRBJ2-1	TRBV4-3	.	.	CASSRETGFSYNEQFF	TGCGCCAGCAGCCGGGAAACAGGGTTCTCCTACAATGAGCAGTTCTTC
TRBJ2-7	TRBV5-6	once	.	CASTSGGGGTYYEQYF	TGTGCCAGCACCTCCGGTGGCGGCGGGACTTACTACGAGCAGTACTTC
TRBJ2-2	TRBV12-3/TRBV12-4	.	.	CASSDTTGELFF	TGTGCCAGCAGTGACACAACCGGGGAGCTGTTTTTT
TRBJ1-1	TRBV6-5	.	.	CASGEVVNTEAFF	TGTGCCAGCGGAGAGGTGGTGAACACTGAAGCTTTCTTT
TRBJ2-7	TRBV4-3	.	TRBD2	CASSQGLAGVTSYEQYF	TGCGCCAGCAGCCAAGGACTAGCGGGAGTTACCTCCTACGAGCAGTACTTC
TRBJ2-1	TRBV7-2	once	.	CASSLPNSEQFF	TGTGCCAGCAGCTTACCTAACAGTGAGCAGTTCTTC
TRBJ2-7	TRBV2	.	TRBD1	CASWRTGETYEQYF	TGTGCCAGCTGGAGGACAGGGGAAACCTACGAGCAGTACTTC
TRBJ1-1	TRBV5-4	.	.	CASSLAIGETEAFF	TGTGCCAGCAGCTTGGCCATAGGGGAAACTGAAGCTTTCTTT
TRBJ2-3	TRBV30	.	TRBD2	CAWSHHSYTLAGGPDTQYF	TGTGCCTGGAGTCATCACTCTTATACGCTAGCGGGGGGTCCAGATACGCAGTATTTT
TRBJ2-1	TRBV7-2	once	TRBD2	CASSLVVAGGGDEQFF	TGTGCCAGCAGCTTAGTGGTTGCGGGAGGAGGTGATGAGCAGTTCTTC
TRBJ1-2	TRBV7-9	.	.	CASSLGQAAGYTF	TGTGCCAGCAGCCTCGGACAAGCTGCTGGCTACACCTTC
TRBJ1-2	TRBV24-1	.	.	CATSNRVGGYTF	TGTGCCACCAGTAACAGGGTGGGTGGCTACACCTTC
TRBJ1-6	TRBV28	few	TRBD1	CASSATGAPSSYNSPLHF	TGTGCCAGCAGCGCTACAGGGGCTCCGAGCTCCTATAATTCACCCCTCCACTTT
TRBJ2-7	TRBV6-4	.	TRBD1	CASSVGTVRIHF	TGTGCCAGCAGTGTGGGGACAGTTCGTATACACTTC
TRBJ2-1	TRBV28	.	.	CASKKGGNEQFF	TGTGCCAGCAAAAAAGGGGGTAATGAGCAGTTCTTC
TRBJ1-4	TRBV5-1	.	.	CASSRDFRNEKLFF	TGCGCCAGCAGCCGGGACTTCCGGAATGAAAAACTGTTTTTT
TRBJ2-3	TRBV28	.	TRBD2	CASRGTSGLTDTQYF	TGTGCCAGCAGGGGAACTAGCGGGCTAACAGATACGCAGTATTTT
TRBJ1-1	TRBV4-3	.	.	CASSQEKSGVRTEAFF	TGCGCCAGCAGCCAAGAAAAATCCGGTGTGCGCACTGAAGCTTTCTTT
TRBJ2-6	TRBV5-4	.	.	CASRLGQASGANVLTF	TGTGCCAGCAGGTTGGGGCAAGCGTCTGGGGCCAACGTCCTGACTTTC
TRBJ1-1	TRBV5-1	.	.	CASSLNPGGGRNTEAFF	TGCGCCAGCAGCCTTAACCCGGGGGGAGGAAGAAACACTGAAGCTTTCTTT
TRBJ2-5	TRBV5-6	.	.	CASTLSQETQYF	TGTGCCAGCACGCTTAGCCAAGAGACCCAGTACTTC
TRBJ2-7	TRBV5-5	.	.	CASSLEVGVGIGEQYF	TGTGCCAGCAGCTTAGAAGTCGGGGTAGGCATCGGCGAGCAGTACTTC
TRBJ2-5	TRBV27	.	TRBD2	CASSFSGTSRETQYF	TGTGCCAGCAGTTTTTCTGGGACTAGTAGGGAGACCCAGTACTTC
TRBJ1-2	TRBV2	.	TRBD1	CASSPTGVGYTF	TGTGCCAGCAGTCCGACAGGGGTTGGCTACACCTTC
TRBJ2-3	TRBV4-3	.	TRBD1	CASSQVPTGFTDTQYF	TGCGCCAGCAGCCAAGTCCCGACAGGGTTCACAGATACGCAGTATTTT
TRBJ1-2	TRBV5-6	.	TRBD1	CATSGQGRNYGYTF	TGTGCCACCAGTGGACAGGGGCGTAACTATGGCTACACCTTC
TRBJ1-5	TRBV27	.	.	CASSLQGPQPQHF	TGTGCCAGCAGTTTACAGGGCCCTCAGCCCCAGCATTTT
TRBJ1-1	TRBV24-1	.	TRBD1	CATSDFSQGALRAFF	TGTGCCACCAGTGATTTCTCTCAGGGGGCACTGAGAGCTTTCTTT
TRBJ2-1	TRBV19	.	.	CASREGRHNEQFF	TGTGCCAGTAGAGAGGGCCGACACAATGAGCAGTTCTTC
TRBJ2-7	TRBV28	.	TRBD2	CASSLFFKGLAELAYEQYF	TGTGCCAGCAGTTTATTTTTTAAGGGACTAGCAGAACTTGCGTACGAGCAGTACTTC
TRBJ1-1	TRBV5-4	.	.	CASSFGGAANTEAFF	TGTGCCAGCAGCTTTGGGGGGGCTGCAAACACTGAAGCTTTCTTT
TRBJ2-7	TRBV15	.	TRBD2	CATSRAPRTSGDYEQYF	TGTGCCACCAGCAGAGCCCCACGGACTAGCGGTGACTACGAGCAGTACTTC
TRBJ1-2	TRBV2	few	.	CASSETQGGRSGTSFNYGYTF	TGTGCCAGCAGTGAAACACAAGGTGGTCGAAGTGGGACATCATTTAACTATGGCTACACCTTC
TRBJ1-1	TRBV28	.	TRBD1	CASRPGDRMNTEAFF	TGTGCCAGCAGGCCTGGGGACAGGATGAACACTGAAGCTTTCTTT
TRBJ2-3	TRBV4-1	.	TRBD2	CASSQAPTGGADTQYF	TGCGCCAGCAGCCAGGCCCCGACCGGGGGGGCAGATACGCAGTATTTT
TRBJ2-2	TRBV28	.	.	CASSTHGGTGELFF	TGTGCCAGCAGTACCCACGGGGGCACCGGGGAGCTGTTTTTT
TRBJ1-2	TRBV24-1	.	.	CATSDPLLDSQYGYTF	TGTGCCACCAGTGATCCTCTCTTGGACAGCCAGTATGGCTACACCTTC
TRBJ2-7	TRBV11-2	.	TRBD1	CASSLGLTGTYEQYF	TGTGCCAGCAGCTTAGGGCTGACAGGGACCTACGAGCAGTACTTC
TRBJ1-2	TRBV5-1	.	TRBD1	CASSEAQQGASYGYTF	TGCGCCAGCAGCGAGGCACAACAGGGGGCCTCCTATGGCTACACCTTC
TRBJ2-7	TRBV6-2/TRBV6-3	.	.	CASSPDSIYYEQYF	TGTGCCAGCAGTCCCGACTCGATATACTACGAGCAGTACTTC
TRBJ2-4	TRBV7-2	.	.	CASSSLREKNIQYF	TGTGCCAGCAGCAGTCTAAGAGAGAAAAACATTCAGTACTTC
TRBJ1-5	TRBV7-9	.	.	CASTFGGVGQPQHF	TGTGCCAGCACTTTTGGGGGGGTAGGACAGCCCCAGCATTTT
TRBJ1-2	TRBV7-2	.	TRBD1	CASSPNQGAGYGYTF	TGTGCCAGCAGCCCAAATCAGGGGGCCGGCTATGGCTACACCTTC
TRBJ2-7	TRBV28	.	TRBD2	CASGWEREMSYEQYF	TGTGCCAGCGGATGGGAGCGGGAGATGAGCTACGAGCAGTACTTC
TRBJ2-7	TRBV27	few	.	CASRPGPARGEQYF	TGTGCCAGCAGGCCAGGGCCGGCGAGAGGTGAGCAGTACTTC
TRBJ1-1	TRBV18	.	TRBD1	CASSPNSGTGTGGAFF	TGTGCCAGCTCACCCAATTCCGGGACAGGCACCGGGGGAGCTTTCTTT